This TCR beta chain derives from a study of regulatory T cells in long-lasting Graves disease. Documented time point: persistent/refractory GD, antithyroid drugs over 5 years with positive TRAb. Following extraction of RNA from PBMCs, that RNA was used to make the TCR library. Both iRepertoire HTBI primers and Arm-PCR of CDR3 regions were used to build the TCR beta libraries. TCRdb passed the multiplex PCR reads through MiXCR, listing each CDR3 protein once. The data show about 400,000 distinct CDR3 sequences, 20% to 25% seen once. Germline loops: CDR1 SGHRS, CDR2 YFSETQ. The junction had 12 bases not matched to a gene; V was cut back by 4 bases and J by 3 bases. The CDR3 contains 16 residues.

Sequenced here: peripheral blood mononuclear cells (PBMCs), sampled when the disease was refractory, from a patient treated with antithyroid drugs. The V gene is TRBV5-1, the J gene TRBJ1-1, with TRBD1 matching over 7 bases. The sequence derives from a female donor with Graves disease. The CDR3 region is CASSRIKGALDTEAFF. In DNA, the CDR3 is TGCGCCAGCAGCCGGATTAAGGGGGCGCTGGACACTGAAGCTTTCTTT.